The 19 T cell receptor beta chains below come from one sample, sequenced in a study of early T cells in non-severe SARS-CoV-2 infection. TCRdb passed the 5' RACE reads through MiXCR, listing each CDR3 protein once. The table lists some 45,000 distinct CDR3 sequences, around 4.1% of them singletons. The specimen sequenced was whole blood. Every receptor here comes from an adult who was a healthcare worker with PCR-confirmed SARS-CoV-2 infection or an uninfected control (not recorded which).

This clonotype was counted ten times or more. This rearrangement joins TRBV5-6 to TRBJ1-1; D not certain. The germline gives CDR1 SGHDT, CDR2 YYEEEE. This CDR3 comprises 12 residues. Trimming removed 6 bases from V and 3 bases from J, with 9 bases in between. The chain's CDR3 is CASTSGHTEAFF. CDR3 in DNA: TGTGCCAGCACCTCTGGCCACACTGAAGCTTTCTTT.

Many counts were recorded for this clonotype. The chain has TRBV3-1 and TRBJ2-1, with unresolved D. CDR3 length equals 13 residues. The V end was cut by 1 base, the J end by 5 bases, with 6 bases between. The germline V gene encodes CDR1 LGHDT and CDR2 YNNKEL (reference sequence). CDR3 residues: CASSQARNNEQFF. The CDR3 nucleotides read TGTGCCAGCAGCCAAGCCAGAAACAATGAGCAGTTCTTC.

This clonotype was counted many times. V is TRBV30 and J is TRBJ1-1, with TRBD1 identical over 7 bases. The CDR3 spans 13 residues. Per germline, CDR1 GTSNPN and CDR2 SVGIG (reference sequence). Unmatched junction bases numbered 9, after V lost 7 bases and J lost 4 bases. CDR3 residues: CAFKTGRATEAFF. In DNA form, the CDR3 reads TGTGCCTTCAAGACAGGGAGGGCCACTGAAGCTTTCTTT.

In this sample, this clonotype turned up many times. The chain is built from TRBV6-5 and TRBJ2-1; 11 nucleotides align to TRBD1. The CDR3 has 13 amino acids. Germline V gene lookup returns CDR1 MNHEY and CDR2 SVGAGI. V dropped 11 bases and J dropped 4; count of bases not matched to a gene: 4. CDR3 sequence (DNA): TGTGCCGCAGGACAGGGGGCTTACAATGAGCAGTTCTTC. This encodes CAAGQGAYNEQFF.

This clonotype appeared many times. The chain combines TRBV29-1 with TRBJ1-1; TRBD1 might be the D (5 bases). This CDR3 comprises 10 residues. Germline values: CDR1 SQVTM, CDR2 ANQGSEA. Trimming shortened V by 6 bases and J by 13 bases, and 15 bases separated the two germline ends. The DNA of the CDR3 is TGCAGCGTAACGGGGGTAAAGGTTTTCTTT. It codes for CSVTGVKVFF.

This clonotype came up many times. The chain combines TRBV7-9 with TRBJ2-1, with 8 positions matching TRBD1. The V gene end was trimmed by 1 base and the J gene end by 4 bases; junction bases not matched to a gene: 3. CDR1 and CDR2 from the germline V gene are SEHNR and FQNEAQ (reference sequence). This CDR3 has 15 amino acids. The DNA for the CDR3 is TGTGCCAGCAGCTTAGTCCGGGACAGGTACAATGAGCAGTTCTTC. It translates to CASSLVRDRYNEQFF.

This clonotype appeared many times. The chain couples TRBV7-9 to TRBJ2-1, with D possibly being TRBD1 (5 bases). This CDR3 has 14 amino acids. V was pared by 2 bases and J by 11 bases, with 16 bases between. Germline V gene sequence: CDR1 SEHNR, CDR2 FQNEAQ (reference sequence). The CDR3 nucleotides read TGTGCCAGCAGCTTACATGGGGCCGTGGTGAAGCAGTTCTTC. The encoded protein is CASSLHGAVVKQFF.

This clonotype was observed many times. The J gene is TRBJ2-4, the V gene TRBV12-3 or TRBV12-4; D possibly corresponds to TRBD1 (6 bases). The CDR3 covers 14 residues. V was clipped by 6 bases and J by 0 bases, with 9 bases between them. The chain's CDR3 is CASSLGGAKNIQYF. CDR3 nucleotides: TGTGCCAGCAGCCTAGGGGGAGCCAAAAACATTCAGTACTTC.

There are many counts of this clonotype. The rearrangement uses TRBV29-1 and TRBJ2-7, with 9 bases fitting TRBD1. V gave up 0 bases and J gave up 1 base; unmatched junction bases: 7. The germline V gene encodes CDR1 SQVTM and CDR2 ANQGSEA. The CDR3 is made up of 16 amino acids. The CDR3 sequence: CSVEDAPGQGSYEQYF. In DNA form, the CDR3 reads TGCAGCGTTGAAGATGCGCCGGGACAGGGTTCCTACGAGCAGTACTTC.

This clonotype has at least ten counts. This chain connects TRBV12-3 or TRBV12-4 to TRBJ2-7; the match to TRBD2 covers 11 bases. Trimming cost V 5 bases and J 3 bases; bases outside gene matches: 3. The CDR3 is 14 amino acids. The CDR3 is CASSLLAGGYEQYF. The CDR3, as DNA: TGTGCCAGCAGTCTCCTAGCGGGGGGCTACGAGCAGTACTTC.

At least ten counts were recorded for this clonotype. The chain has TRBV4-1 and TRBJ2-3; D might be TRBD2 (5 bases). Per the germline V gene, CDR1 is MGHRA and CDR2 is YSYEKL. Trimming stripped 4 bases from V and 6 bases from J, with 14 bases between. CDR3 size: 14 residues. The CDR3 loop is CASSPPLLGDTQYF. The CDR3 DNA reads TGCGCCAGCAGCCCTCCCCTACTAGGCGATACGCAGTATTTT.

This clonotype has a count of ten or more. The chain uses TRBV19 and TRBJ2-7, with D tentatively TRBD1 or TRBD2 (6 bases each). The CDR3 has 15 amino acids. Germline V gene data show CDR1 as LNHDA and CDR2 as SQIVND (reference sequence). Trimming shortened V by 5 bases and J by 4 bases, and 18 bases separated the two germline ends. CDR3 sequence reads: CASSLGLGGRYEQYF. DNA of the CDR3: TGTGCCAGTAGTTTGGGGTTGGGGGGCCGTTACGAGCAGTACTTC. The variable domain in full, with the rest retrieved from reference TRBV19 and TRBJ2-7, is DGGITQSPKYLFRKEGQNVTLSCEQNLNHDAMYWYRQDPGQGLRLIYYSQIVNDFQKGDIAEGYSVSREKKESFPLTVTSAQKNPTAFYLCASSLGLGGRYEQYFGPGTRLTVT.

This clonotype has a count of ten or more. CDR3 DNA: TGTGCCAGCAGCGAGGGACGGTCTAATGAAAAACTGTTTTTT. Protein: CASSEGRSNEKLFF. This chain uses TRBV7-9 with TRBJ1-4, with a possible D match to TRBD1 (5 bases). The germline V gene has CDR1 SEHNR and CDR2 FQNEAQ (reference sequence). V lost 5 bases and J 3 bases, leaving 10 bases between the germline ends. The length of the CDR3 is 14 residues.

This clonotype was picked up many times. The chain has TRBV27 and TRBJ1-1; 12 nucleotides align to TRBD1. Germline V gene lookup returns CDR1 MNHEY and CDR2 SMNVEV (reference sequence). V shed 2 bases, J shed 10 bases, and the junction held 5 bases outside the gene matches. This CDR3 has 14 amino acids. In nucleotides, the CDR3 is TGTGCCAGCAGTTTAACCGGGACAGGGGGCTTAGCTTTCTTT. Its protein product is CASSLTGTGGLAFF.

This clonotype was counted many times. The rearrangement links TRBV12-3 or TRBV12-4 to TRBJ2-5; D is uncertain. The CDR3 sequence is 14 residues long. V was pared by 5 bases and J by 2 bases, with 12 bases between. The CDR3 reads CASSVIGRQETQYF. In DNA form, the CDR3 reads TGTGCCAGCAGTGTCATCGGGCGTCAAGAGACCCAGTACTTC.

This clonotype was detected many times. V and J are TRBV18 and TRBJ2-7; D possibly uses TRBD1 or TRBD2 (6 bases each). The V end was cut by 2 bases, the J end by 12 bases, with 14 bases between. Germline lookup yields CDR1 KGHSH and CDR2 LQKENI. CDR3 size: 12 residues. The CDR3 region is CASSPDWGAAYF. CDR3 DNA sequence: TGTGCCAGCTCACCAGATTGGGGGGCCGCGTACTTC.

This clonotype has at least ten counts. The chain joins TRBV5-1 to TRBJ1-2; D not certain. The germline V and J ends were trimmed by 0 bases and 8 bases, with 8 bases remaining between them. CDR1 is SGHRS and CDR2 is YFSETQ in the germline V gene. The CDR3 extends over 12 amino acids. In nucleotides, the CDR3 is TGCGCCAGCAGCTTGGTACCGCCAGGCTACACCTTC. Translated, it gives CASSLVPPGYTF.

This clonotype was counted ten times or more. The rearrangement joins TRBV6-6 to TRBJ1-3; 8 nucleotides line up with TRBD1. The CDR3 has 15 residues. With V trimmed by 4 bases and J by 4 bases, 6 bases remained unmatched. The V gene's germline CDR1 is MNHNY and CDR2 SVGAGI (reference sequence). This CDR3 reads CASSSRGRAGNTIYF. CDR3 bases: TGTGCCAGCAGTTCCAGGGGGCGGGCGGGAAACACCATATATTTT.

This clonotype was counted many times. The V gene is TRBV19, the J gene TRBJ1-1, with D possibly TRBD1 on 5 matching bases. CDR3 length: 13 residues. Trimming cost V 4 bases and J 5 bases, with 11 bases left between them. Looked up from germline, CDR1 is LNHDA and CDR2 is SQIVND (reference sequence). The CDR3 coding sequence is TGTGCCAGTAGTAAGCGGGGGGGAACTGAAGCTTTCTTT. Translating it yields CASSKRGGTEAFF.